The 5 T cell receptor beta chains in this list originate from one sample, sequenced in a study of T-cell reconstitution after alpha-beta-depleted transplantation in children. The library targeted TCRbeta and was prepared with unique molecular identifiers. TCRdb passed the PCR reads through MiXCR, listing each CDR3 protein once. The table lists approximately 98,000 distinct CDR3 sequences, approximately 6.6% of them singletons. Sample: PBMCs, mostly from graft donor cells, taken 360 days after TCRalphabeta/CD19-depleted stem cell transplant. These receptor sequences come from a male patient between 2 and 15 years old who had a stem cell transplant for acute lymphoblastic leukemia, so the T cells may come from the graft donor.

At least ten counts were recorded for this clonotype. The chain couples TRBV3-1 to TRBJ2-7, with D perhaps TRBD2 (5 bases). Germline lookup yields CDR1 LGHDT and CDR2 YNNKEL (reference sequence). This CDR3 contains 15 residues. V dropped 1 base and J dropped 5 bases, with 15 bases sitting between them. Written as DNA, the CDR3 is TGTGCCAGCAGCCAAGGGACTCATCTACGGAACGAGCAGTACTTC. Its translation: CASSQGTHLRNEQYF.

This clonotype has at least ten counts. This chain uses TRBV29-1 with TRBJ2-2; 15 nucleotides agree with TRBD2. Unmatched junction bases numbered 7, after V lost 5 bases and J lost 3 bases. This CDR3 region has 17 residues. Germline CDR1 SQVTM, CDR2 ANQGSEA. CDR3 sequence (DNA): TGCAGCGTTCAAGGGACTAGCGGGAGGCGGTACACCGGGGAGCTGTTTTTT. Translation gives CSVQGTSGRRYTGELFF.

This chain joins TRBV7-2 and TRBJ2-5, with 12 bases fitting TRBD2. CDR1 is SGHTA, CDR2 FQGNSA, per germline. V shed 6 bases and J 5 bases; nucleotides not matched to a gene: 7. This CDR3 is 15 amino acids long. CDR3 protein: CASSSSGTSGETQYF. As DNA, the CDR3 is TGTGCCAGCAGTTCTTCCGGGACTAGCGGGGAGACCCAGTACTTC.

This clonotype was counted a few times. V and J are TRBV24-1 and TRBJ2-5, with unresolved D. Trimming cost V 7 bases and J 4 bases, with 6 bases left between them. Per the germline V gene, CDR1 is KGHDR and CDR2 is SFDVKD. The CDR3 loop spans 11 amino acids. CDR3 sequence reads: CATRDGETQYF. The DNA of the CDR3 is TGTGCCACCAGGGACGGAGAGACCCAGTACTTC.

There are a few counts of this clonotype. The genes are TRBV25-1 and TRBJ2-6; maybe TRBD2 (5 bases). Germline V gives CDR1 MGHDK, CDR2 SYGVNS. This CDR3 is built from 15 residues. V gave up 1 base and J gave up 4 bases, with 8 bases separating them. CDR3 nucleotide sequence: TGTGCCAGCAGTGAATCGGGGTACGGGGCCAACGTCCTGACTTTC. It yields the protein CASSESGYGANVLTF. The entire variable domain, with the rest obtained from reference TRBV25-1 and TRBJ2-6, is as follows: EADIYQTPRYLVIGTGKKITLECSQTMGHDKMYWYQQDPGMELHLIHYSYGVNSTEKGDLSSESTVSRIRTEHFPLTLESARPSHTSQYLCASSESGYGANVLTFGAGSRLTVL.